This T cell receptor (beta chain) was obtained from a study of CD8 T cells in Susac syndrome. The RNA input was about 0.5 to 1 ug, and it was reverse transcribed with random hexamers. TCRdb itself ran the immunoSEQ multiplex PCR reads through MiXCR, one entry per CDR3 protein. The data show some 150,000 distinct CDR3 sequences, with approximately 94% seen just once and just over 0.2% held by the top ten. This receptor was taken from a human donor with multiple sclerosis. The sample was CD8+ T cells from PBMCs.

The CDR3 loop reads CARGQSSGTEAFF. The CDR3, as DNA: TGTGCCAGAGGACAGTCATCGGGCACTGAAGCTTTCTTT. The V gene is TRBV12-3 or TRBV12-4, the J gene TRBJ1-1, with D tentatively TRBD1 (6 bases). The CDR3 is made up of 13 amino acids. The germline V and J ends were trimmed by 9 bases and 4 bases, with 15 bases remaining between them.